This T cell receptor beta chain was recovered during a study of cytomegalovirus exposure and HLA in healthy donors. Study in general: Falling in the Caucasian-associated ancestry cluster were about four fifths of 398 genotyped donors.

The study ran its PCR with 60 Vbeta and 13 Jbeta primers. Data came from immunoSEQ multiplex PCR; TCRdb stores just in-frame clones and leaves some out. This sample has 200,000 to 250,000 clones, with about 89% found just once. Study-wide results and caveats: Cytomegalovirus-associated TCR beta chains were listed, numbering some 180. Common viral pathogens (according to a later analysis) appeared linked to several of the most significant clusters. A later analysis reportedly found fewer N-insertions in an Asian-associated ancestry cluster than the approximately 700-donor mean.

A note on this clone: Its cognate antigen is unknown.

The sample was PBMCs. This receptor was obtained from a woman between 18 and 30 years old in good health and CMV-seronegative.

As DNA, the CDR3 is TGCGCCAGCAGTACCACAGGGGGTTCAAGCTCCTACGAGCAGTACTTC. Amino acid sequence: CASSTTGGSSSYEQYF. The chain has TRBV5-1 and TRBJ2-7; 8 positions agree with TRBD1. Trimming took 5 bases from V and 0 from J; bases not matched to a gene: 10. This CDR3 has 16 residues. The V gene's germline CDR1 is SGHRS and CDR2 YFSETQ.